This T cell receptor (beta chain) was identified during a study of blood T cells in healthy people across ages. With 5 bases clipped from V and 5 bases from J, the junction kept 12 bases outside the gene matches. Germline CDR1 SGHAT, CDR2 FQDESV (reference sequence). There are 16 residues in the CDR3. Together with a sample-barcoded 5' primer, a J-beta primer mix was included in a second PCR lasting about 6 to 11 cycles. MiXCR, applied by TCRdb to the 5' RACE reads, yields one record per CDR3 protein. The sample has some 900,000 distinct CDR3 sequences; about 44% are singletons. A few counts support this clonotype.

The rearrangement joins TRBV11-1 to TRBJ2-1, with 7 bases identical to TRBD2. This receptor was obtained from a man aged 25-40 years in good health. Sequencing was carried out using blood. The DNA of the CDR3 is TGTGCCAGCAGCCCACTTGAGGAGCGGGGCAACAATGAGCAGTTCTTC. This translates into CASSPLEERGNNEQFF.